Shown below are 10 T cell receptor beta chains from a single sample sequenced in a study of cytomegalovirus exposure and HLA in healthy donors. Researchers ran the PCR with 60 Vbeta and 13 Jbeta primers. Assay: immunoSEQ multiplex PCR; the TCRdb copy retains only in-frame clones and omits some. The sample gives about 160,000 clones, 79% of which show up once; under 2.5% is in the top ten. Input material: PBMCs. The receptor set was obtained from a man aged 35 to 55 in good health and CMV-seronegative.

The table lists this clone with a count of one. J is TRBJ2-2 and V is TRBV27, with 8 bases aligning to TRBD1. V was clipped by 7 bases and J by 4 bases; unmatched bases: 5. The CDR3 is 14 amino acids. Per the germline V gene, CDR1 is MNHEY and CDR2 is SMNVEV (reference sequence). The chain's CDR3 is CASTDRVGTGELFF. The CDR3 region has the DNA TGTGCCAGCACGGACAGGGTGGGCACCGGGGAGCTGTTTTTT.

A word on this clone: Sequence at one end of the junction differs from germline and may be a read error. CDR3 residues: CASSLIQGAGANGLTF. CDR3 DNA sequence: TGTGCCAGCAGTTTAATCCAGGGGGCTGGGGCCAACGGCCTGACTTTC. V and J are TRBV28 and TRBJ2-6, with 8 bases identical to TRBD1. The CDR3 consists of 16 residues. Germline V CDR1 and CDR2: MDHEN, SYDVKM. The variable domain in full, completed from reference TRBV28 and TRBJ2-6, reads DVKVTQSSRYLVKRTGEKVFLECVQDMDHENMFWYRQDPGLGLRLIYFSYDVKMKEKGDIPEGYSVSREKKERFSLILESASTNQTSMYLCASSLIQGAGANGLTFGAGSRLTVL.

A remark on this clone: At one end, the junction sequence differs from germline, possibly due to a read error. The rearrangement joins TRBV7-9 to TRBJ2-7; D is uncertain. The CDR3 covers 14 residues. Germline V gene sequence: CDR1 SEHNR, CDR2 FQNEAQ (reference sequence). CDR3 region: CSSSVNAEAYEQYF. The CDR3 coding sequence is TGTTCCAGCAGCGTCAATGCCGAGGCCTACGAGCAGTACTTC. Filled out from reference TRBV7-9 and TRBJ2-7, the complete variable domain reads DTGVSQNPRHKITKRGQNVTFRCDPISEHNRLYWYRQTLGQGPEFLTYFQNEAQLEKSRLLSDRFSAERPKGSFSTLEIQRTEQGDSAMYLCSSSVNAEAYEQYFGPGTRLTVT.

V gene TRBV10-3 combines with J gene TRBJ1-6, with a possible D match to TRBD1 (6 bases). Germline lookup yields CDR1 ENHRY and CDR2 SYGVKD. CDR3 length: 13 amino acids. V was pared by 9 bases and J by 2 bases, with 8 bases between. The CDR3 DNA sequence: TGTGCCATTCGACAGGCCTATAATTCACCCCTCCACTTT. Amino acids: CAIRQAYNSPLHF.

The chain carries TRBV27 and TRBJ1-1; the D gene is possibly TRBD1 (6 bases). Germline lookup yields CDR1 MNHEY and CDR2 SMNVEV (reference sequence). V was trimmed by 6 bases and J by 4 bases, leaving 9 bases between them. The CDR3 has 12 amino acids. The CDR3 nucleotides are TGTGCCAGCAGAAGAGGGGGCACTGAAGCTTTCTTT. Its protein product is CASRRGGTEAFF.

The CDR3 protein is CASRAARGAYNEQFF. For the CDR3, the DNA is TGTGCCAGCAGAGCGGCCAGGGGCGCCTACAATGAGCAGTTCTTC. The chain has TRBV6-1 and TRBJ2-1; perhaps TRBD1 as D (6 bases). The CDR3 sequence is 15 residues long. V was clipped by 6 bases and J by 2 bases, with 14 bases between them. Germline loops: CDR1 MNHNS, CDR2 SASEGT.

Only a few counts were recorded for this clone. The same CDR3 is also encoded by other DNA sequences in this sample. The chain couples TRBV7-9 to TRBJ2-3; D may be TRBD2 (6 bases). The CDR3 totals 12 residues. The V and J ends lost 9 bases and 1 base respectively, with 8 bases between them. The germline gives CDR1 SEHNR, CDR2 FQNEAQ (reference sequence). CDR3 coding DNA: TGTGCCAGTTCTAGCGGCACAGATACGCAGTATTTT. It codes for CASSSGTDTQYF.

The chain employs TRBV28 and TRBJ2-1; the D gene is possibly TRBD1 (5 bases). This CDR3 spans 13 amino acids. V lost 7 bases and J lost 8, with 15 bases in between. The V gene's germline CDR1 is MDHEN and CDR2 SYDVKM. The CDR3 loop reads CASTPIGADEQFF. CDR3 DNA: TGTGCCAGCACTCCCATAGGGGCGGATGAGCAGTTCTTC.

Only a few counts were recorded for this clone. V and J are TRBV28 and TRBJ2-1, with 10 bases lining up with TRBD1. From germline, CDR1 is MDHEN and CDR2 SYDVKM. The ends lost 1 base at V and 6 bases at J; junction bases unmatched: 6. The CDR3 contains 16 residues. CDR3 in DNA: TGTGCCAGCAGTTTATTAGCGGGACAGGGGTTCAATGAGCAGTTCTTC. Its protein product is CASSLLAGQGFNEQFF.

J is TRBJ1-5 and V is TRBV28, with D possibly being TRBD1 (5 bases). CDR1 is MDHEN and CDR2 is SYDVKM in the germline V gene. V was clipped by 3 bases and J by 0 bases, with 12 bases between them. This CDR3 comprises 16 residues. CDR3 in DNA: TGTGCCAGCAGTTTTTCCGGGGGTTATAGCAATCAGCCCCAGCATTTT. It encodes CASSFSGGYSNQPQHF.